This T cell receptor (beta chain) comes out of a study of T-cell reconstitution after alpha-beta-depleted transplantation in children. Unique molecular identifiers tagged the TCRbeta library. One entry per CDR3 protein, called by TCRdb with MiXCR from the PCR reads. There are 640,000 or so distinct CDR3 sequences in the sample; around a sixth occur only once, and 0.85% to 1.3% lies in the top ten. V was pared by 3 bases and J by 5 bases, with 9 bases between. The CDR3 length is 12 residues. Germline lookup yields CDR1 DFQATT and CDR2 SNEGSKA (reference sequence). Many counts were recorded for this clonotype.

The sample consisted of PBMCs from the stem cell graft donor, taken from the stem cell graft. The clonotype originates from a human donor who donated a stem cell graft to a child with acute myeloid leukemia. The V gene is TRBV20-1, the J gene TRBJ2-3; no firm D call. CDR3 coding DNA: TGCAGTGCTAGGGACGACCTAGATACGCAGTATTTT. This translates into CSARDDLDTQYF.